This TCR beta chain was sequenced in a study of blood T cell repertoires in COVID-19. The CDR3 length is 15 residues. The junction had 3 bases not matched to a gene; V was cut back by 4 bases and J by 1 base. The germline CDR1 and CDR2 sequences are SGHRS and YFSETQ. Profiled with immunoSEQ multiplex PCR; TCRdb holds only in-frame clones, not every one. Of roughly 20,000 clones in the sample, more than 75% were seen once. The material sequenced was peripheral blood. The chain employs TRBV5-1 and TRBJ2-1; 9 nucleotides match TRBD2. The TCR was taken from a human donor in a cohort sampled during active COVID-19. CDR3 nucleotides: TGCGCCAGCAGCCCGACTAGCGGTTCCTACAATGAGCAGTTCTTC. Protein: CASSPTSGSYNEQFF. Full variable domain (remainder filled in from reference TRBV5-1 and TRBJ2-1): KAGVTQTPRYLIKTRGQQVTLSCSPISGHRSVSWYQQTPGQGLQFLFEYFSETQRNKGNFPGRFSGRQFSNSRSEMNVSTLELGDSALYLCASSPTSGSYNEQFFGPGTRLTVL.